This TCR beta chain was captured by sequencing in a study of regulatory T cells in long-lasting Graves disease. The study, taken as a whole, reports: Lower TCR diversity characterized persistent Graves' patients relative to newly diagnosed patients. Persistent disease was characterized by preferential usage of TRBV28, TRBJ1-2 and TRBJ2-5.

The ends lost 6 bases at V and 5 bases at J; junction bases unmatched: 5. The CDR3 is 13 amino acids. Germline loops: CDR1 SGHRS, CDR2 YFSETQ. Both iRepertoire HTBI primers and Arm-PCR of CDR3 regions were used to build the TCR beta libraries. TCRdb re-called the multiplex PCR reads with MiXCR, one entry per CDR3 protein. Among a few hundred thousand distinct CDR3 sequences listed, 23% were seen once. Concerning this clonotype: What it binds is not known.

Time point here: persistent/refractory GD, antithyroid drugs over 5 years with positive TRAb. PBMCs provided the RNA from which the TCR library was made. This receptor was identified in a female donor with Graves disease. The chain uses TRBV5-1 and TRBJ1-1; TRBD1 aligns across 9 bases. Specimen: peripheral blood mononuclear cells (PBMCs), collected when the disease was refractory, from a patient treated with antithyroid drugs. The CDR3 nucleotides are TGCGCCAGCACAACAGGGGGCCTTACTGAAGCTTTCTTT. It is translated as CASTTGGLTEAFF.